The entry below gives a single T cell receptor beta chain sequence along with its context. The count of this clone is one. Its antigen remains undetermined. Per-base quality was not reported, and no clone a single base away is much larger than it. A second Seattle source provided samples from volunteer blood donors who had recovered from COVID-19. Collaborating institutions collected whole blood in K2EDTA tubes following their own protocols. For TCRbeta analysis, collaborator samples were shipped as frozen whole blood, as isolated PBMCs, or as DNA extracted from either sample type. This specimen comes from a study of blood T cell repertoires in COVID-19 (TCRdb year 2020). The study in broad terms: Samples covering the acute and convalescent phases of COVID-19 were provided by collaborators in the United States, Italy and Spain. The prospective study material was composed of cDNA or gDNA derived from T cells, B-cell-depleted T cells, or PBMCs. Subjects who had been exposed to COVID-19, were actively infected with it, or had recovered from it provided the deeply sampled blood TCRbeta repertoires that made up the dataset. Nearly every sample came with metadata listing a de-identified subject ID, COVID-19 status, age in years and sex. HLA class I and class II types, where available, came from metadata supplied by the sample provider rather than from assay-based typing. The repertoires were released in a freely available public database meant as a resource for research on the immune response to SARS-CoV-2. Samples were obtained from the ongoing ImmuneRACE study (first 160 participants) and from approximately 1,200 subjects provided by 6 global collaborators. What the study reported, not specific to this receptor: The amount of clinical and demographic metadata varied by source and participant and was provided uncurated.

Per the germline V gene, SGHTA is the CDR1 and FQGNSA is the CDR2. Reading from cysteine to phenylalanine, the CDR3 counts 16 amino acids. Only the CDR3 DNA is retained, 48 bases long and in frame from the first base. V is pared back by 1 base and J by 1 base, with 8 bases lying between the germline termini. TCRbeta CDR3 regions were amplified from genomic DNA using the immunoSEQ Assay, a bias-controlled multiplex PCR. Regarding the original processing steps: Nucleated cell counts per sample were estimated from amplification of reference gene primers within the assay. Sequence reads were collapsed and filtered to measure the absolute abundance of every unique TCRbeta CDR3 rearrangement. For each sample, productive Simpson clonality was calculated as the square root of Simpson's diversity index over productive rearrangements. The table comes from immuneACCESS by way of TCRdb, which keeps in-frame sequences with V and J called. Part of the clones is missing from these tables; in studies checked, under half for an unresolved V gene and the rest for unknown reasons. Clonal size and the V and J genes are those of that table, whereas D and trimming came from the DNA. For this sample there are about 260,000 clones; about 88% appear just once. The top ten clones comprise roughly 4% of the sample.

This receptor chain uses TRBV7-2 and TRBJ1-6, with the D gene not confidently named. The specimen sequenced was peripheral blood. The TCR sequence derives from a man aged 55 to 70 who had recovered from COVID-19. The CDR3 region reads CASSLVWASYNSPLHF. The nucleotides are TGTGCCAGCAGCTTAGTCTGGGCGTCCTATAATTCACCCCTCCACTTT. With all but the CDR3 taken from the reference TRBV7-2 and TRBJ1-6 genes, the full variable domain is: GAGVSQSPSNKVTEKGKDVELRCDPISGHTALYWYRQSLGQGLEFLIYFQGNSAPDKSGLPSDRFSAERTGGSVSTLTIQRTQQEDSAVYLCASSLVWASYNSPLHFGNGTRLTVT.